The T cell receptor beta chain under discussion was sequenced for a study of T cells in Graves' hyperthyroidism and ophthalmopathy. It was RNA transcripts that yielded the amplified TCR beta CDR3 regions. Primed by the HTBI set, a first-round RT-PCR was run on the TCR CDR3. TCRdb re-called the multiplex PCR reads with MiXCR, one entry per CDR3 protein. The table lists roughly 740,000 distinct CDR3 sequences, roughly 17% of them singletons. Study-wide results and caveats: Appearing also in blood were most of the thyroid clonotypes expanded above 0.001.

A remark on this clonotype: The antigen is undetermined.

This CDR3 contains 16 residues. Germline assignment: CDR1 SGDLS and CDR2 YYNGEE. The junction had 9 bases not matched to a gene; V was cut back by 3 bases and J by 5 bases. J is TRBJ2-3 and V is TRBV9; TRBD2 agrees at 10 bases. The TCR originated in a man aged 18 to 30 with Graves' hyperthyroidism. The material sequenced was blood. CDR3 region: CASSDAPGLAKDTQYF. DNA of the CDR3: TGTGCCAGCAGCGATGCCCCGGGACTAGCGAAAGATACGCAGTATTTT. Filled out from reference TRBV9 and TRBJ2-3, the complete variable domain reads DSGVTQTPKHLITATGQRVTLRCSPRSGDLSVYWYQQSLDQGLQFLIQYYNGEERAKGNILERFSAQQFPDLHSELNLSSLELGDSALYFCASSDAPGLAKDTQYFGPGTRLTVL.